The next 27 T cell receptor beta chains were all read from a single sample in a study of T cells expressing NK-cell markers. TCRdb re-called the 5' RACE reads; one entry per CDR3 protein, DNA not given. This sample's table has some 460,000 distinct CDR3 sequences. Sample: blood T cells: a sorted CD56 or NKG2C T cell subset, CD4+ or CD8+ T cells, or bulk PBMC T cells (not recorded which). The source of these receptors is a woman in her 50s in good health.

The CDR3 sequence: CSARTTGGRCGYTF. The V and J genes are TRBV20-1 and TRBJ1-2; TCRdb's D call, TRBD1, is unchecked because there is no DNA. This CDR3 is built from 14 residues. The germline V gene has CDR1 DFQATT and CDR2 SNEGSKA (reference sequence).

This chain connects TRBV2 to TRBJ2-2; the D gene TCRdb calls, TRBD2, cannot be checked with no DNA. The CDR3 runs to 17 residues. Germline lookup yields CDR1 SNHLY and CDR2 FYNNEI. The CDR3 loop is CANSSTLAGEPIGELFF.

The rearrangement joins TRBV25-1 to TRBJ2-5; TCRdb names TRBD1, which stays unverified in the absence of DNA. The CDR3 has 13 amino acids. Germline CDR1 and CDR2: MGHDK and SYGVNS. CDR3 loop: CASSDPGLETQYF.

V gene TRBV20-1 combines with J gene TRBJ2-5. Germline assignment: CDR1 DFQATT and CDR2 SNEGSKA (reference sequence). This CDR3 is built from 13 residues. The CDR3 is CSARSQVGETQYF.

This chain links TRBV12-5 with TRBJ2-7. CDR1 LGHNT and CDR2 FRNRAP come from the germline V gene. CDR3 length: 14 residues. This CDR3 is CASGPRRVPYEQYF.

V is TRBV15 and J is TRBJ1-2; the D gene TCRdb calls, TRBD1, cannot be checked with no DNA. CDR1 LNHNV and CDR2 YYDKDF come from the germline V gene (reference sequence). The CDR3 is 17 residues long. The CDR3 region is CATSRDLGTAHNYGYTF.

J is TRBJ2-4 and V is TRBV10-2; the D gene TCRdb calls, TRBD2, cannot be checked with no DNA. Germline V gene lookup returns CDR1 WSHSY and CDR2 SAAADI. The CDR3 covers 15 residues. CDR3 amino acids: CASSPTGTRKNIQYF.

The V and J genes are TRBV5-1 and TRBJ2-1; the D gene TCRdb calls, TRBD1, cannot be checked with no DNA. There are 13 residues in the CDR3. Germline CDR1 reads SGHRS; CDR2 reads YFSETQ. CDR3 amino acids: CASSSQGVDQQFF.

The chain's CDR3 is CASRTSVYYNEQFF. The chain recombines TRBV5-1 with TRBJ2-1; TCRdb's D call, TRBD2, is unchecked because there is no DNA. The CDR3 is made up of 14 amino acids. In germline, CDR1 is SGHRS, CDR2 YFSETQ.

V usage is TRBV2 and J usage is TRBJ2-7; TCRdb's assignment of TRBD1 cannot be checked, as there is no DNA. The germline CDR1 and CDR2 sequences are SNHLY and FYNNEI. The CDR3 is made up of 13 amino acids. CDR3 region: CASRTDYSYEQYF.

The chain is built from TRBV6-5 and TRBJ2-2; no DNA is available, so the TRBD1 call from TCRdb remains unchecked. The CDR3 has 18 amino acids. Germline values: CDR1 MNHEY, CDR2 SVGAGI. The CDR3 spells CASSYESPGGGNTGELFF.

The V call is TRBV11-2, the J call TRBJ2-5; the TCRdb call, TRBD1, lacks DNA for checking. Germline lookup yields CDR1 SGHAT and CDR2 FQNNGV. There are 13 residues in the CDR3. The CDR3 is CAVAQGRTETQYF.

This chain links TRBV12-3 or TRBV12-4 with TRBJ1-1; the D call from TCRdb, TRBD1, cannot be confirmed without DNA. The CDR3 has 14 residues. The CDR3 sequence is CASSLMQGNTEAFF.

This rearrangement joins TRBV5-6 to TRBJ1-3. The CDR3 spans 17 residues. Germline loops: CDR1 SGHDT, CDR2 YYEEEE. The CDR3 protein is CASSFEMVTASGNTIYF.

The chain couples TRBV11-2 to TRBJ2-3; TCRdb selects TRBD1, and the lack of DNA leaves this call unchecked. Germline V CDR1 and CDR2: SGHAT, FQNNGV. The CDR3 contains 15 residues. This CDR3 reads CASSGGQGFTDTQYF. Full variable domain (outside the CDR3, taken from reference TRBV11-2 and TRBJ2-3): EAGVAQSPRYKIIEKRQSVAFWCNPISGHATLYWYQQILGQGPKLLIQFQNNGVVDDSQLPKDRFSAERLKGVDSTLKIQPAKLEDSAVYLCASSGGQGFTDTQYFGPGTRLTVL.

The rearrangement joins TRBV5-6 to TRBJ2-6. CDR1 is SGHDT and CDR2 is YYEEEE in the germline V gene. The CDR3 length is 15 residues. This CDR3 is CASSPEATGANVLTF.

This chain uses TRBV20-1 with TRBJ2-3; checking the TCRdb D call of TRBD2 is not possible without DNA. This CDR3 has 18 residues. Germline lookup yields CDR1 DFQATT and CDR2 SNEGSKA (reference sequence). The CDR3 sequence is CSARVSRTSGVLADTQYF.

The rearrangement uses TRBV4-1 and TRBJ1-1. This CDR3 has 16 residues. From germline, CDR1 is MGHRA and CDR2 YSYEKL. The CDR3 sequence is CASSQDRTGGRAEAFF.

The chain recombines TRBV12-3 or TRBV12-4 with TRBJ1-1; the D gene TCRdb calls, TRBD1, cannot be checked with no DNA. The CDR3 covers 15 residues. The CDR3 region is CASSFEAGVNTEAFF.

The chain's CDR3 is CASSTTAKYEQFF. The chain carries TRBV19 and TRBJ2-1; as DNA is missing, the TRBD1 call by TCRdb cannot be tested. Germline assignment: CDR1 LNHDA and CDR2 SQIVND (reference sequence). The CDR3 length is 13 residues. The whole variable domain, filled in from reference TRBV19 and TRBJ2-1, reads DGGITQSPKYLFRKEGQNVTLSCEQNLNHDAMYWYRQDPGQGLRLIYYSQIVNDFQKGDIAEGYSVSREKKESFPLTVTSAQKNPTAFYLCASSTTAKYEQFFGPGTRLTVL.

The CDR3 here is CASSFGGDFPYEQYF. V usage is TRBV5-1 and J usage is TRBJ2-7; TCRdb names TRBD2, which stays unverified in the absence of DNA. This CDR3 has 15 amino acids. CDR1 is SGHRS, CDR2 YFSETQ, per germline.

The chain employs TRBV6-2 or TRBV6-3 and TRBJ2-1. This CDR3 has 11 amino acids. CDR1 is MNHEY, CDR2 SVGEGT, per germline. The CDR3 protein is CASSRWNEQFF.

J is TRBJ1-1 and V is TRBV10-3. The CDR3 spans 17 residues. Germline V CDR1 and CDR2: ENHRY, SYGVKD. CDR3 sequence reads: CAISESGQFFRGTEAFF.

The chain uses TRBV5-1 and TRBJ1-2. The CDR3 has 13 amino acids. Germline V CDR1 and CDR2: SGHRS, YFSETQ. The CDR3 region is CASSAGITGGYTF.

This chain links TRBV29-1 with TRBJ2-5; TCRdb calls TRBD1, which cannot be checked without DNA. The germline gives CDR1 SQVTM, CDR2 ANQGSEA. This CDR3 is 13 amino acids long. This chain's CDR3 is CSVEGGQGETQYF.

V usage is TRBV5-1 and J usage is TRBJ2-3; TCRdb returns TRBD1, unconfirmable since there is no DNA. Germline V lookup: CDR1 SGHRS, CDR2 YFSETQ. The CDR3 spans 14 residues. CDR3 in amino acids: CASSFMGEGDTQYF.

The rearrangement links TRBV7-9 to TRBJ2-4. This CDR3 is 14 amino acids long. Germline CDR1 and CDR2: SEHNR and FQNEAQ (reference sequence). CDR3 sequence: CASSLGSYKNIQYF.